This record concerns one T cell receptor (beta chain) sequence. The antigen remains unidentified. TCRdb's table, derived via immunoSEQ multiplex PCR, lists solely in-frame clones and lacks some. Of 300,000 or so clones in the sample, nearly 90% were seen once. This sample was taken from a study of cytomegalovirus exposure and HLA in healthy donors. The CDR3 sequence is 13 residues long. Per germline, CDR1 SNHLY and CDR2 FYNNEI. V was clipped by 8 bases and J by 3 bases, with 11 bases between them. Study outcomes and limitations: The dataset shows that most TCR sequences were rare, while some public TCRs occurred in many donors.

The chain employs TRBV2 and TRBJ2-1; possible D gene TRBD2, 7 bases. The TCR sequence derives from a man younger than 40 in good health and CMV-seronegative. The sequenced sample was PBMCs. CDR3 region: CASGGANYNEQFF. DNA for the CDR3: TGTGCCAGCGGGGGGGCTAACTACAATGAGCAGTTCTTC. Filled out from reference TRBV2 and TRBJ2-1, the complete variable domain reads EPEVTQTPSHQVTQMGQEVILRCVPISNHLYFYWYRQILGQKVEFLVSFYNNEISEKSEIFDDQFSVERPDGSNFTLKIRSTKLEDSAMYFCASGGANYNEQFFGPGTRLTVL.